This paragraph reports one TCR beta chain. As yet, its antigen is unknown. TCRdb keeps only in-frame clones here, not all; method: immunoSEQ multiplex PCR. The sample contains over a thousand clones, roughly a third of which appear only once. The record originates from a study of T cells in localized non-small cell lung cancer. Study findings and constraints: Median detection of top 100 tumor clones in adjacent lung was under 75 clones.

This CDR3 region has 13 residues. With 7 bases removed from V and 1 base from J, the gap between germline ends came to 8 bases. This sample comprised lung tumor tissue, obtained before any cancer treatment. The V gene is TRBV6-7, the J gene TRBJ2-1, with D unresolved. TRBV6-7 is annotated as an ORF whose role is uncertain. The receptor was isolated from a male donor aged 60 or over with stage I lung adenocarcinoma. Written as DNA, the CDR3 is TGTGCCAGCACGGCAGATTCCTACAATGAGCAGTTCTTC. Amino acids: CASTADSYNEQFF.